The entry below gives a single T cell receptor beta chain sequence along with its context. The data originate from a study of T cells in Graves' hyperthyroidism and ophthalmopathy. Germline V gives CDR1 SGHTA, CDR2 FQGTGA. The CDR3 consists of 15 residues. V was cut by 5 bases and J by 8 bases, with 19 bases left in between. Researchers amplified the TCR beta CDR3 regions from RNA transcripts. The primer set for the first-round RT-PCR of the TCR CDR3 was HTBI. One entry per CDR3 protein results from TCRdb running MiXCR on the multiplex PCR reads. The sample contains around 620,000 distinct CDR3 sequences, roughly 15% of which appear only once. Graves' hyperthyroidism showing no ophthalmopathy progression within 18 months was considered stable.

The sequence was obtained from a woman in her 30s with Graves' hyperthyroidism. The material sequenced was blood. V gene TRBV7-3 combines with J gene TRBJ2-4; TRBD2 might be the D (6 bases). The CDR3, as DNA: TGTGCCAGCAGCCCGGGGACCCTGGGAGGAGACATTCAGTACTTC. Residues: CASSPGTLGGDIQYF.